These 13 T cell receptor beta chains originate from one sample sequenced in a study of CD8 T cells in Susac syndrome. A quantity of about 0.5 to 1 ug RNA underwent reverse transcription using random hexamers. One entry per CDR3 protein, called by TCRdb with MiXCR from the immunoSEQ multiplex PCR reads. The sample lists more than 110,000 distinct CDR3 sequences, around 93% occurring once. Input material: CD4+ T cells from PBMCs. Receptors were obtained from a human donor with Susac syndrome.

The chain's CDR3 is CASVWDRGHYGYTF. CDR3 in DNA: TGTGCCAGCGTATGGGACAGGGGGCACTATGGCTACACCTTC. The chain combines TRBV5-6 with TRBJ1-2; TRBD1 matches at 12 bases. Trimming cost V 7 bases and J 3 bases; bases outside gene matches: 4. The CDR3 consists of 14 residues. The germline V gene encodes CDR1 SGHDT and CDR2 YYEEEE.

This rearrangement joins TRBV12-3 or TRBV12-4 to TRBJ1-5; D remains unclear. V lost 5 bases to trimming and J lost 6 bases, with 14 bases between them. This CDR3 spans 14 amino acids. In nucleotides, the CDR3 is TGTGCCAGCAGTCCTGCCCAGGAGACTCAGCCCCAGCATTTT. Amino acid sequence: CASSPAQETQPQHF.

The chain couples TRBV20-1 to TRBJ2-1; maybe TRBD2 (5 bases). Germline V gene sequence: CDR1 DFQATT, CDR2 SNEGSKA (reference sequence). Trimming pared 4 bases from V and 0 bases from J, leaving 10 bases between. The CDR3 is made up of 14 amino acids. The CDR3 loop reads CSATSGSSYNEQFF. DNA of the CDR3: TGCAGTGCTACTTCGGGGAGCTCCTACAATGAGCAGTTCTTC.

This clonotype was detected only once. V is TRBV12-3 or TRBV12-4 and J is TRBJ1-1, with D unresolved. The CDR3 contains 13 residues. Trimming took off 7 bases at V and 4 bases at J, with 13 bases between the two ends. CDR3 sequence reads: CASMRESRTEAFF. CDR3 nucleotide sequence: TGTGCCAGCATGCGAGAGTCCCGCACTGAAGCTTTCTTT.

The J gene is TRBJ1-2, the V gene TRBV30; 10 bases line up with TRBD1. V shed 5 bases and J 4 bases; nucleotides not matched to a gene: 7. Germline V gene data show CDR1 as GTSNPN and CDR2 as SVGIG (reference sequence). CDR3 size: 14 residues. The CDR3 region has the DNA TGTGCCTGGGTTCACCGGGACAGGGGCTATGGCTACACCTTC. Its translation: CAWVHRDRGYGYTF. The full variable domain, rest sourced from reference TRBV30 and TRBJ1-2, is SQTIHQWPATLVQPVGSPLSLECTVEGTSNPNLYWYRQAAGRGLQLLFYSVGIGQISSEVPQNLSASRPQDRQFILSSKKLLLSDSGFYLCAWVHRDRGYGYTFGSGTRLTVV.

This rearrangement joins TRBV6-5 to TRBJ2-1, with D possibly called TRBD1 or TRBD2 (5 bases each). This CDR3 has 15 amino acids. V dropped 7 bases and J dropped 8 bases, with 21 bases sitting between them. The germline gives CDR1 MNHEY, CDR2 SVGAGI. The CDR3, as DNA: TGTGCCAGCAAAACCGGGGCCCAGGGCAGGGATGAGCAGTTCTTC. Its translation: CASKTGAQGRDEQFF.

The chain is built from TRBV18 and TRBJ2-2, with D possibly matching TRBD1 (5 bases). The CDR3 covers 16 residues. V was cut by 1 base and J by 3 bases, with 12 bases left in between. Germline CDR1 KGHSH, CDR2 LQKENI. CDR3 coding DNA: TGTGCCAGCTCACCACTCAGACAGAGACACACCGGGGAGCTGTTTTTT. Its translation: CASSPLRQRHTGELFF.

The CDR3 loop is CASPGTLSPKETQYF. The CDR3 nucleotides are TGTGCCAGCCCCGGGACCCTCTCTCCCAAAGAGACCCAGTACTTC. The genes are TRBV2 and TRBJ2-5; D tentatively reads TRBD1 or TRBD2 (5 bases each). V was pared by 8 bases and J by 3 bases, with 19 bases between. Germline CDR1 and CDR2: SNHLY and FYNNEI. CDR3 length equals 15 residues.

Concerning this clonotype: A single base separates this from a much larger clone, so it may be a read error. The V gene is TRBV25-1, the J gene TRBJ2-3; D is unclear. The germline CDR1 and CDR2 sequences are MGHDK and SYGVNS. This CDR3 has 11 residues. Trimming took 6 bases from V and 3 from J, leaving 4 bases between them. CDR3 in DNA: TGTGCCAGCAGATTGACAGATACGCAGTATTTT. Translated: CASRLTDTQYF.

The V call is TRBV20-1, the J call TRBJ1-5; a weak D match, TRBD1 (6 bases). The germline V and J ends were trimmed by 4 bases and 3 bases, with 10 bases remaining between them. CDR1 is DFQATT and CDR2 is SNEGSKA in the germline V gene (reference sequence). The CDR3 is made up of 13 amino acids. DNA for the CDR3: TGCAGTGCTATGGACAGCGTCAATCAGCCCCAGCATTTT. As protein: CSAMDSVNQPQHF.

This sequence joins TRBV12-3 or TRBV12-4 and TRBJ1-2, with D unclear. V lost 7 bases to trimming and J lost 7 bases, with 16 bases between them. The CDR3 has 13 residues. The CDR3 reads CASTRTGLGGYTF. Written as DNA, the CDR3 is TGTGCCAGCACCCGGACGGGCCTCGGTGGCTACACCTTC.

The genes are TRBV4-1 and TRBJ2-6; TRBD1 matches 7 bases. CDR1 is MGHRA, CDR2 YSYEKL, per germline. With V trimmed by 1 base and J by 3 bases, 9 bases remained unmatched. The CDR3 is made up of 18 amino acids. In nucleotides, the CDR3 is TGCGCCAGCAGCCAAGCCCGGACAGGATCTGGTGGGGCCAACGTCCTGACTTTC. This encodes CASSQARTGSGGANVLTF.

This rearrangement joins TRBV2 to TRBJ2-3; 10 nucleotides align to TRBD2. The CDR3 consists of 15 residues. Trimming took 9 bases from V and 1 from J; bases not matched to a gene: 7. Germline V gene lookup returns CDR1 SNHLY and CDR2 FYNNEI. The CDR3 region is CASAGLAVRTDTQYF. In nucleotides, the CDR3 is TGTGCCAGTGCCGGACTAGCGGTTCGCACAGATACGCAGTATTTT.